This TCR beta chain is from a study of cytomegalovirus exposure and HLA in healthy donors. Whole-study results and caveats: Reports indicated that the classifier achieved high specificity and sensitivity in diagnosing cytomegalovirus status.

PCR employed 60 Vbeta and 13 Jbeta primers. Generated by immunoSEQ multiplex PCR, the TCRdb table keeps only in-frame clones and is missing some. Here the sample spans approximately 140,000 clones, 79% being singletons. CDR1 and CDR2 from the germline V gene are SGHRS and YFSETQ. This CDR3 is 15 amino acids long. V lost 5 bases, J lost 4 bases, and 7 bases stayed unmatched. In regard to this clone: Its antigen is unknown.

This chain uses TRBV5-1 with TRBJ2-2; 8 bases are shared with TRBD1. The sequence came from a man in his fifties in good health and CMV-seropositive. The sequencing input was PBMCs. CDR3 DNA sequence: TGCGCCAGCAGACCCCCAGGGGGCCCCACCGGGGAGCTGTTTTTT. As protein: CASRPPGGPTGELFF.